This TCR beta chain was sequenced during a study of a mutant IDH1 vaccine in newly diagnosed glioma (dated by TCRdb to the early 2020s). Regarding the research as a whole: Across visits V03 through V10, patients got a total of eight vaccinations, given in weeks 1, 3, 5, 7, 11, 15, 19 and 23. Vaccination was initiated 4-6 weeks after radiotherapy alone, or concurrently with temozolomide cycles in the chemotherapy-containing groups. Of the roughly 32 patients who were treated, about 62% were male and approximately 38% were female, and the mean age was around 40 years. Prior to enrollment, standard therapy consisting of radiotherapy alone, temozolomide alone, or radiochemotherapy with temozolomide had been administered to patients, with the combination being received by most patients. Peripheral blood samples were drawn at six visits, namely V03 (baseline), V05, V07, V10, V12 and V13. For exploratory analyses, around 26 treated patients had longitudinal TCRB deep sequencing done wherever samples were available.

This specimen's time point label, per the study, means: week 5, during vaccination. A 20-mer mutant IDH1 peptide at 300 micrograms in Montanide made up each vaccine dose, which was injected subcutaneously together with topical imiquimod. The donors had newly diagnosed IDH1-mutant astrocytomas of WHO grade 3 or 4 that showed loss of nuclear ATRX. The samples were drawn from NOA16, a multicentre, single-arm, open-label phase I trial in Germany that tested a mutant IDH1 peptide vaccine in humans for the first time. Genomic DNA for TCRB sequencing was isolated from EDTA blood with the DNeasy Blood and Tissue Kit. CDR1 and CDR2 were assigned from the germline V gene as MNHNS and SASEGT. The CDR3 contains 15 residues, cysteine and phenylalanine counted. The sequence is cut down to CDR3 DNA, 45 bases in frame from base 1. V drops 7 bases and J drops 6 bases, leaving 22 bases in between. Library preparation was by the immunoSEQ multiplex PCR assay. Following the manufacturer's protocol, the hsTCRB Kit was used to amplify rearranged TCR beta chain sequences. Sequencing of TCRB libraries was carried out on an Illumina MiSeq. Under the source paper's analysis protocol: Demultiplexing, trimming and gene mapping were performed with the kit vendor's proprietary platform. The source is immuneACCESS, and TCRdb retained only in-frame sequences with V and J called. Part of the clones is not carried over; for the studies checked, unresolved V genes explain less than half of this, and the remainder is unexplained. The V and J calls and clone size come from that table; D and trimming were worked out from the DNA. The sample yields tens of thousands of clones; roughly 88% were counted once. The ten top clones hold roughly 1.8% of the sample.

Comment on this clone: The specificity of this receptor is unknown. Per-nucleotide qualities are absent, and no much larger clonotype sits a single base away.

The full study reports these points: Pseudoprogression seemed to be unrelated to changes in the top peripheral T cell clonotypes found by TCRB sequencing. The authors stated that sample limitations prevented analyses of patient blood samples from being reproduced. Across multiple MHC alleles, vaccine-induced immune responses were seen in around 93% of patients. Selection of PBMC samples for TCRB deep sequencing was based on availability.

The origin of this receptor is a middle-aged man with glioma. The chain is encoded by TRBV6-1 joined to TRBJ2-7; the D match is possibly TRBD1 or TRBD2, with 6 bases aligned in each. The sequencing used PBMCs, collected from a glioma patient whose treatment included an IDH1 peptide vaccine. The nucleotides read TGTGCCAGCAAGAGCGCCGGGACGGGGGCGGGCGAGCAGTACTTC. This yields the protein CASKSAGTGAGEQYF.